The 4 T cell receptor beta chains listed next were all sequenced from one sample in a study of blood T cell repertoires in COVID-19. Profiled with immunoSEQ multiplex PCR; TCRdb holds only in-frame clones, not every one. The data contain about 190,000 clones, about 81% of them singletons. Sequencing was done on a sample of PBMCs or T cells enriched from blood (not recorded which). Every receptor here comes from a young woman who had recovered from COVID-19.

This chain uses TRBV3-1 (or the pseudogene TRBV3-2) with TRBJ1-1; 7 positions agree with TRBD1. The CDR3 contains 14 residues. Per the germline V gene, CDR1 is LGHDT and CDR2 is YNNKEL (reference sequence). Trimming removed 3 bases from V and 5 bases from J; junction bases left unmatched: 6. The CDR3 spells CASSQHRGLTEAFF. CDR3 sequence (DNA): TGTGCCAGCAGCCAGCACAGGGGTCTTACTGAAGCTTTCTTT.

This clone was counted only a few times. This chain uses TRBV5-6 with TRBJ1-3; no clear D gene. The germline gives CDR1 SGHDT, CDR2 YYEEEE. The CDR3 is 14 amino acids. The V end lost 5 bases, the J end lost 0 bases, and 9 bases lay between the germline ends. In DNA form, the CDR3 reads TGTGCCAGCAGAGTGCTGAGCTCTGGAAACACCATATATTTT. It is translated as CASRVLSSGNTIYF.

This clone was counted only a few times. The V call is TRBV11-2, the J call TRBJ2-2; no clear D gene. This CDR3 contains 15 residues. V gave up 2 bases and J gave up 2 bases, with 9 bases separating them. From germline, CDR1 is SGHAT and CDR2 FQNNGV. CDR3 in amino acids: CASSLWAANTGELFF. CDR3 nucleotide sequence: TGTGCCAGCAGCTTATGGGCAGCTAACACCGGGGAGCTGTTTTTT. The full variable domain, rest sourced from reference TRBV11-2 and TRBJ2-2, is EAGVAQSPRYKIIEKRQSVAFWCNPISGHATLYWYQQILGQGPKLLIQFQNNGVVDDSQLPKDRFSAERLKGVDSTLKIQPAKLEDSAVYLCASSLWAANTGELFFGEGSRLTVL.

CDR3 nucleotides: TGTGCCAGCAGCAACTTCCTCGAGCAGTACTTC. As protein: CASSNFLEQYF. The chain has TRBV28 and TRBJ2-7; D gene ambiguous. Between the trimmed V and J ends, which lost 6 bases and 6 bases, there was a span of 9 bases. This CDR3 contains 11 residues. Germline V gene lookup returns CDR1 MDHEN and CDR2 SYDVKM.